The 32 T cell receptor beta chains reported below all come from one sample, sequenced in a study of cytomegalovirus exposure and HLA in healthy donors (dated by TCRdb to about 2017). The protocol used for the library was the immunoSEQ multiplex PCR assay. For the multiplex PCR, a mixture combining 60 forward primers for TCR Vbeta segments and 13 reverse primers for TCR Jbeta segments was used. Entries here come from immuneACCESS through TCRdb and include only in-frame sequences with V and J called. Some clones fail to appear in such tables; in the studies checked, an unresolved V gene covers under half of the shortfall, and the cause of the remainder is unknown. This sample is represented by around 94,000 clones; over 65% of them were singletons. The ten biggest clones cover around 4.3% of the sample. The sequenced sample was PBMCs. The receptors stem from a middle-aged woman in good health and CMV-seropositive.

The chain recombines TRBV19 with TRBJ1-2, with D possibly being TRBD1 (5 bases). The length of the CDR3 is 14 residues. The germline V gene encodes CDR1 LNHDA and CDR2 SQIVND (reference sequence). V was cut by 9 bases and J by 6 bases, with 20 bases left in between. CDR3 DNA sequence: TGTGCCAGCATGTCAGGAGGGGCTTATCATGGCTACACCTTC. As protein: CASMSGGAYHGYTF.

This clone appeared once. This CDR3 is CASSIGHSGEPQHF. CDR3 DNA: TGTGCCAGTAGTATAGGACATTCAGGGGAGCCCCAGCATTTT. The V gene is TRBV19, the J gene TRBJ1-5; possible D gene TRBD1, 6 bases. Germline-derived CDR1 and CDR2 are LNHDA and SQIVND (reference sequence). The ends were cut back, 1 base at V and 8 bases at J, with 12 bases in the middle. The CDR3 totals 14 residues.

The chain recombines TRBV6-6 with TRBJ2-5, with a weak D call TRBD2 (6 bases). Trimming cost V 4 bases and J 4 bases, with 10 bases left between them. Germline-derived CDR1 and CDR2 are MNHNY and SVGAGI (reference sequence). This CDR3 region has 13 residues. This CDR3 reads CASSLADIETQYF. The CDR3 DNA is TGTGCCAGCAGTTTAGCGGATATAGAGACCCAGTACTTC.

V is TRBV9 and J is TRBJ2-2; D is perhaps TRBD1 (5 bases). The V end was cut by 6 bases, the J end by 1 base, with 10 bases between. CDR3 size: 14 residues. Per the germline V gene, CDR1 is SGDLS and CDR2 is YYNGEE. The CDR3: CASTAGQNTGELFF. The CDR3 bases are TGTGCCAGCACCGCAGGACAGAACACCGGGGAGCTGTTTTTT. The whole variable domain, remainder taken from reference TRBV9 and TRBJ2-2, is DSGVTQTPKHLITATGQRVTLRCSPRSGDLSVYWYQQSLDQGLQFLIQYYNGEERAKGNILERFSAQQFPDLHSELNLSSLELGDSALYFCASTAGQNTGELFFGEGSRLTVL.

The rearrangement links TRBV19 to TRBJ1-1, with 9 bases aligning to TRBD1. The V and J ends lost 10 bases and 3 bases, in that order; junction bases with no gene match: 6. The CDR3 covers 13 residues. Germline V gene sequence: CDR1 LNHDA, CDR2 SQIVND (reference sequence). The CDR3 DNA sequence: TGTGCCACCATCGGACAGGGGTACACTGAAGCTTTCTTT. Protein product: CATIGQGYTEAFF.

The CDR3 sequence: CASSVGAGGSKGYTF. The DNA of the CDR3 is TGTGCCAGCAGCGTAGGGGCAGGGGGCTCAAAAGGCTACACCTTC. The rearrangement uses TRBV9 and TRBJ1-2; 8 positions match TRBD1. The CDR3 is 15 residues long. Germline V CDR1 and CDR2: SGDLS, YYNGEE. V shed 0 bases and J 8 bases; nucleotides not matched to a gene: 9. Full variable domain (outside the CDR3, taken from reference TRBV9 and TRBJ1-2): DSGVTQTPKHLITATGQRVTLRCSPRSGDLSVYWYQQSLDQGLQFLIQYYNGEERAKGNILERFSAQQFPDLHSELNLSSLELGDSALYFCASSVGAGGSKGYTFGSGTRLTVV.

Only a few counts were recorded for this clone. This chain connects TRBV5-1 to TRBJ1-1, with D tentatively TRBD1 (6 bases). V was cut by 3 bases and J by 2 bases, with 8 bases left in between. This CDR3 region has 13 residues. Germline V lookup: CDR1 SGHRS, CDR2 YFSETQ. The CDR3 DNA reads TGCGCCAGCAGCTCAGGGACAAACACTGAAGCTTTCTTT. The encoded protein is CASSSGTNTEAFF.

The gene calls are TRBV28 and TRBJ2-3, with 10 bases that match TRBD2. The germline gives CDR1 MDHEN, CDR2 SYDVKM. CDR3 size: 16 residues. V gave up 5 bases and J gave up 5 bases; unmatched junction bases: 10. The CDR3 spells CASSLNLAGVEDTQYF. CDR3 nucleotide sequence: TGTGCCAGCAGTCTGAATCTAGCGGGAGTGGAAGATACGCAGTATTTT.

The V and J genes are TRBV2 and TRBJ2-7, with 7 bases aligning to TRBD2. Germline V gives CDR1 SNHLY, CDR2 FYNNEI. This CDR3 is built from 14 residues. With V trimmed by 11 bases and J by 4 bases, 14 bases remained unmatched. The CDR3 region is CAGSSGVSWYEQYF. The CDR3 DNA sequence: TGTGCCGGATCTAGCGGCGTCTCATGGTACGAGCAGTACTTC.

The V and J genes are TRBV2 and TRBJ2-7; 8 nucleotides align to TRBD2. The germline V gene encodes CDR1 SNHLY and CDR2 FYNNEI. This CDR3 is 16 amino acids long. V was clipped by 3 bases and J by 6 bases; unmatched bases: 13. This CDR3 reads CASSDTGGLAGGEQYF. The CDR3 nucleotides read TGTGCCAGCAGTGACACGGGAGGGCTCGCGGGGGGCGAGCAGTACTTC.

This clone was observed a single time. The chain has TRBV28 and TRBJ2-1; a possible D gene is TRBD2 (7 bases). The V end lost 5 bases, the J end lost 6 bases, and 17 bases lay between the germline ends. The germline V gene encodes CDR1 MDHEN and CDR2 SYDVKM. This CDR3 is built from 15 residues. CDR3 sequence reads: CASSLGGGGSNEQFF. DNA for the CDR3: TGTGCCAGCAGTCTAGGAGGGGGGGGTAGCAATGAGCAGTTCTTC.

The DNA for the CDR3 is TGTGCCTGGCACCGGGACAGGCCGTATGGCTACACCTTC. Its protein product is CAWHRDRPYGYTF. The J gene is TRBJ1-2, the V gene TRBV30, with 8 bases lining up with TRBD1. The germline CDR1 and CDR2 sequences are GTSNPN and SVGIG (reference sequence). This CDR3 spans 13 amino acids. V lost 5 bases and J lost 5; bases outside the gene matches: 7.

The chain has TRBV18 and TRBJ2-3; 8 bases agree with TRBD2. Trimming at V came to 3 bases and at J to 1 base, leaving 3 bases not matched to a gene. The CDR3 covers 15 residues. Germline V gene data show CDR1 as KGHSH and CDR2 as LQKENI. Here the CDR3 reads CASSPPGGGTDTQYF. In nucleotides, the CDR3 is TGTGCCAGCTCACCCCCGGGAGGGGGCACAGATACGCAGTATTTT.

The rearrangement joins TRBV10-2 to TRBJ2-7; D gene uncertain. V was trimmed by 6 bases and J by 5 bases, leaving 14 bases between them. The CDR3 contains 13 residues. The germline V gene has CDR1 WSHSY and CDR2 SAAADI. The CDR3 loop is CASSAPLGDEQYF. Written as DNA, the CDR3 is TGCGCCAGCAGCGCCCCTCTGGGCGACGAGCAGTACTTC.

CDR3 nucleotides: TGTGCCAGCAAGGGAGTTTCTGATACGCAGTATTTT. As protein: CASKGVSDTQYF. The chain couples TRBV6-5 to TRBJ2-3; a weak D match, TRBD2 (5 bases). Germline V gene lookup returns CDR1 MNHEY and CDR2 SVGAGI. The CDR3 extends over 12 amino acids. The V and J ends lost 7 bases and 6 bases respectively, with 11 bases between them.

The chain is built from TRBV6-5 and TRBJ2-1, with 9 bases aligning to TRBD2. With 5 bases clipped from V and 6 bases from J, the junction kept 8 bases outside the gene matches. The germline V gene encodes CDR1 MNHEY and CDR2 SVGAGI. The CDR3 has 15 amino acids. The CDR3 nucleotides are TGTGCCAGCAGTCCCTTAGCGGGAGTTTCCAATGAGCAGTTCTTC. Its translation: CASSPLAGVSNEQFF.

This clone was picked up a small number of times. The rearrangement uses TRBV28 and TRBJ1-1; 7 nucleotides align to TRBD1. The CDR3 runs to 14 residues. Trimming took 3 bases from V and 1 from J; bases not matched to a gene: 2. Germline V gene sequence: CDR1 MDHEN, CDR2 SYDVKM. The CDR3 protein is CASSFGTENTEAFF. CDR3 in DNA: TGTGCCAGCAGTTTTGGGACAGAGAACACTGAAGCTTTCTTT.

CDR3: CASSTSLQETQYF. CDR3 nucleotide sequence: TGTGCCAGTAGTACCTCCCTCCAAGAGACCCAGTACTTC. V and J are TRBV19 and TRBJ2-5, with D unclear. This CDR3 has 13 residues. Germline assignment: CDR1 LNHDA and CDR2 SQIVND (reference sequence). V was cut by 4 bases and J by 1 base, with 7 bases left in between.

The chain employs TRBV13 and TRBJ1-2; D not resolved. The germline V gene has CDR1 PRHDT and CDR2 FYEKMQ (reference sequence). Trimming pared 1 base from V and 4 bases from J, leaving 4 bases between. The CDR3 spans 12 residues. The CDR3 here is CASSLELYGYTF. The CDR3 nucleotides are TGTGCCAGCAGCTTAGAACTCTATGGCTACACCTTC.

For the CDR3, the DNA is TGCGCCAGTGCCGGACAGTCGAATATCGGTAAAGAGACCCAGTACTTC. Protein sequence: CASAGQSNIGKETQYF. The chain joins TRBV10-1 to TRBJ2-5; D possibly corresponds to TRBD1 (6 bases). Germline CDR1 reads WNHNN; CDR2 reads SYGVQD (reference sequence). The CDR3 consists of 16 residues. Trimming cost V 9 bases and J 3 bases, with 23 bases left between them.

The chain links TRBV27 to TRBJ1-1; tentatively, D is TRBD1 (5 bases). CDR1 and CDR2 (germline): MNHEY, SMNVEV (reference sequence). Trimming took off 3 bases at V and 5 bases at J, with 16 bases between the two ends. This CDR3 contains 15 residues. CDR3 region: CASSFRAPGETEAFF. DNA of the CDR3: TGTGCCAGCAGTTTCCGGGCCCCGGGGGAAACTGAAGCTTTCTTT.

The CDR3: CASSPKEGTENEKLFF. The CDR3 nucleotides read TGTGCCAGCTCACCAAAGGAGGGGACGGAGAATGAAAAACTGTTTTTT. The gene calls are TRBV18 and TRBJ1-4; TRBD1 is a possible D gene (5 bases). The germline V and J ends were trimmed by 2 bases and 5 bases, with 15 bases remaining between them. This CDR3 region has 16 residues. Germline CDR1 reads KGHSH; CDR2 reads LQKENI.

The chain couples TRBV25-1 to TRBJ2-1, with TRBD2 matching 10 bases. The CDR3 contains 14 residues. V was pared by 5 bases and J by 7 bases, with 5 bases of the junction left unmatched. Germline V gene data show CDR1 as MGHDK and CDR2 as SYGVNS. CDR3 nucleotides: TGTGCCAGCAGTAGTCTAGCGGGAGTTAATGAGCAGTTCTTC. It encodes CASSSLAGVNEQFF. The variable domain in full, completed from reference TRBV25-1 and TRBJ2-1, reads EADIYQTPRYLVIGTGKKITLECSQTMGHDKMYWYQQDPGMELHLIHYSYGVNSTEKGDLSSESTVSRIRTEHFPLTLESARPSHTSQYLCASSSLAGVNEQFFGPGTRLTVL.

This clone has a single count. This rearrangement joins TRBV9 to TRBJ2-1; 9 bases agree with TRBD2. In germline, CDR1 is SGDLS, CDR2 YYNGEE. This CDR3 region has 16 residues. V shed 3 bases and J 4 bases; nucleotides not matched to a gene: 8. The CDR3 here is CASSATLAGTYNEQFF. The CDR3 DNA reads TGTGCCAGCAGCGCGACCCTAGCGGGAACGTACAATGAGCAGTTCTTC.

Note on this clone: At one end the junction does not follow the germline gene, possibly because of a read error. The chain combines TRBV7-9 with TRBJ2-6, with 8 bases fitting TRBD2. CDR3 length equals 16 residues. Germline CDR1 reads SEHNR; CDR2 reads FQNEAQ (reference sequence). The CDR3: CSSSLLAGSGANVLTF. CDR3 DNA sequence: TGTTCCAGCAGCTTATTAGCGGGATCTGGGGCCAACGTCCTGACTTTC.

The J gene is TRBJ1-4, the V gene TRBV4-1; TRBD1 might be the D (6 bases). Germline V gene sequence: CDR1 MGHRA, CDR2 YSYEKL. The CDR3 loop spans 17 amino acids. Trimming cost V 0 bases and J 2 bases, with 13 bases left between them. In DNA, the CDR3 is TGCGCCAGCAGCCAAGATATCGGGGGGGCGACTAATGAAAAACTGTTTTTT. Protein product: CASSQDIGGATNEKLFF.

The rearrangement joins TRBV6-5 to TRBJ2-1, with 7 bases aligning to TRBD2. CDR1 and CDR2 from the germline V gene are MNHEY and SVGAGI. The CDR3 contains 14 residues. Losses at the gene ends were 6 bases for V and 7 bases for J; bases not matched to a gene: 9. The CDR3 spells CASSFGGRKNEQFF. CDR3 DNA: TGTGCCAGCAGCTTCGGGGGGAGGAAGAATGAGCAGTTCTTC.

The J gene is TRBJ2-7, the V gene TRBV5-4; 7 bases match TRBD2. Germline values: CDR1 SGHNT, CDR2 YYREEE (reference sequence). V lost 0 bases and J lost 6; bases outside the gene matches: 6. The CDR3 extends over 14 amino acids. The CDR3 sequence is CASSLEPGTTEQYF. CDR3 nucleotides: TGTGCCAGCAGCTTGGAGCCCGGGACTACCGAGCAGTACTTC.

The chain carries TRBV18 and TRBJ2-3, with D unclear. CDR1 and CDR2 (germline): KGHSH, LQKENI. V lost 1 base and J 5 bases, leaving 7 bases between the germline ends. The CDR3 has 13 amino acids. This CDR3 is CASSPHAKDTQYF. The CDR3 DNA sequence: TGTGCCAGCTCACCACATGCTAAAGATACGCAGTATTTT.

In the case of this clone: Relative to the germline gene, one junction end is altered; a read error may explain this. This CDR3 is also generated by other DNA sequences in the sample. This chain joins TRBV6-6 and TRBJ2-5; D not resolved. This CDR3 region has 14 residues. Germline-derived CDR1 and CDR2 are MNHNY and SVGAGI (reference sequence). The CDR3 DNA reads TGTGCCAGCAGGATGGGCTCAAACCAGGAGACCCAGTACTTC. Translating gives CASRMGSNQETQYF.

This rearrangement joins TRBV4-2 to TRBJ2-6; 11 bases are shared with TRBD2. Germline lookup yields CDR1 LGHNA and CDR2 YNFKEQ. The CDR3 has 17 residues. The junction had 2 bases not matched to a gene; V was cut back by 4 bases and J by 0 bases. The CDR3 DNA reads TGTGCCAGCAGCCTTAGCGGGAGGGACTCTGGGGCCAACGTCCTGACTTTC. Encoded protein: CASSLSGRDSGANVLTF.

V usage is TRBV5-1 and J usage is TRBJ1-5, with 8 bases matching TRBD1. The V gene's germline CDR1 is SGHRS and CDR2 YFSETQ. The CDR3 is 14 residues long. J gave up 8 bases and V 3 bases, and 7 bases lay outside the gene matches. CDR3 sequence reads: CASSSGQGREPQHF. CDR3 DNA sequence: TGCGCCAGCAGCTCTGGACAGGGTCGCGAGCCCCAGCATTTT.